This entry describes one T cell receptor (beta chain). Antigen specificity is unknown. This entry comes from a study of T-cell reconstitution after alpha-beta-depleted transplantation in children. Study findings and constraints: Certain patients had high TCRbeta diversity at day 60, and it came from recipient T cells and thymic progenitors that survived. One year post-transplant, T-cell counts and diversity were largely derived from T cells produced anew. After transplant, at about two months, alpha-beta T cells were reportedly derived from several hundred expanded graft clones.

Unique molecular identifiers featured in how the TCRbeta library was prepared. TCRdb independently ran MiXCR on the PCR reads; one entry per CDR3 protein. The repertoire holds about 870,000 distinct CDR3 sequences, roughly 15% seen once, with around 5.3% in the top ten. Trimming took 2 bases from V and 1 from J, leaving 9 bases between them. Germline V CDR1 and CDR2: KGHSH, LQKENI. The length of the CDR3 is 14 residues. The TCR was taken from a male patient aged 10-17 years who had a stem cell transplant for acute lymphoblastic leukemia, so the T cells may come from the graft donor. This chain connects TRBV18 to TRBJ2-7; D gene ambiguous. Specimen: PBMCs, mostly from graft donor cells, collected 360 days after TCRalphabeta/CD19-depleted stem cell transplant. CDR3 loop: CASSPIHGSYEQYF. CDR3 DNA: TGTGCCAGCTCACCAATCCACGGTTCCTACGAGCAGTACTTC.